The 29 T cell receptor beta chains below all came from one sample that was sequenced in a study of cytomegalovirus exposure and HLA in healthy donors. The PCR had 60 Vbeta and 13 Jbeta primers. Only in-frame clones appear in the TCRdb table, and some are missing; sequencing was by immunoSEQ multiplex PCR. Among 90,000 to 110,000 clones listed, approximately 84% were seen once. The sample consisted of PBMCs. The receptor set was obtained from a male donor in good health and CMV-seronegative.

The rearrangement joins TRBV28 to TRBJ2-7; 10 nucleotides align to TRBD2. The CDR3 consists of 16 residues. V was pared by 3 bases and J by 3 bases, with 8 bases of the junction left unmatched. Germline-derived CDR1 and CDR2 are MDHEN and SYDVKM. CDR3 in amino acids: CASSLSLTSGNYEQYF. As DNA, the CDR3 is TGTGCCAGCAGTTTGTCCCTTACTAGCGGGAACTACGAGCAGTACTTC.

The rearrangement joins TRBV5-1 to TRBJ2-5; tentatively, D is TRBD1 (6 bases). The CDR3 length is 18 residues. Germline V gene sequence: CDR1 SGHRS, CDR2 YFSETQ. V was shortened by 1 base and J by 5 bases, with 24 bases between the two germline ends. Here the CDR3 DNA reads TGCGCCAGCAGCTTGTCTAGTTCAGGGGTTACCCTCCATGAGACCCAGTACTTC. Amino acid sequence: CASSLSSSGVTLHETQYF. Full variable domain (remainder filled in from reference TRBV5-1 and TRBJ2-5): KAGVTQTPRYLIKTRGQQVTLSCSPISGHRSVSWYQQTPGQGLQFLFEYFSETQRNKGNFPGRFSGRQFSNSRSEMNVSTLELGDSALYLCASSLSSSGVTLHETQYFGPGTRLLVL.

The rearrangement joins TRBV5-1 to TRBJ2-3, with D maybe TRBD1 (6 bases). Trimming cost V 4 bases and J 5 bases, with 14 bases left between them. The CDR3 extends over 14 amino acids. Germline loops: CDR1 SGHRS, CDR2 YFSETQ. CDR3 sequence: CASSQLPGEDTQYF. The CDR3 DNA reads TGCGCCAGCAGCCAACTACCAGGGGAAGATACGCAGTATTTT. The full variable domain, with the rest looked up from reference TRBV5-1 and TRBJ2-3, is KAGVTQTPRYLIKTRGQQVTLSCSPISGHRSVSWYQQTPGQGLQFLFEYFSETQRNKGNFPGRFSGRQFSNSRSEMNVSTLELGDSALYLCASSQLPGEDTQYFGPGTRLTVL.

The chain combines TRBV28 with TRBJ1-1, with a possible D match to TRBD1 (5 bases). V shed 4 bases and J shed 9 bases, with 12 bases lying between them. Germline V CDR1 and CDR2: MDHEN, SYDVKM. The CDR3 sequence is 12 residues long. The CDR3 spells CASSSGEGQAFF. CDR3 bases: TGTGCCAGCAGTTCCGGGGAGGGGCAAGCTTTCTTT.

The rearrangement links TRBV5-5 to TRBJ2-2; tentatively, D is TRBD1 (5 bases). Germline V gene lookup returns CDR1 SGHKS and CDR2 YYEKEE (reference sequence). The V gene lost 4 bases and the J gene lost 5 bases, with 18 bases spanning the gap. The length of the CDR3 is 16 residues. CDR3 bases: TGTGCCAGCAGCATGACCGCGACAGCGATTACCGGGGAGCTGTTTTTT. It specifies CASSMTATAITGELFF. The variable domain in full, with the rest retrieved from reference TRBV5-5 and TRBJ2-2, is DAGVTQSPTHLIKTRGQQVTLRCSPISGHKSVSWYQQVLGQGPQFIFQYYEKEERGRGNFPDRFSARQFPNYSSELNVNALLLGDSALYLCASSMTATAITGELFFGEGSRLTVL.

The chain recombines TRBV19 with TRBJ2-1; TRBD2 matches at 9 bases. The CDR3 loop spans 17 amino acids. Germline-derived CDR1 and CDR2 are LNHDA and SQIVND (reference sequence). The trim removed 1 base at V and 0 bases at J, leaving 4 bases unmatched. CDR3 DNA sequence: TGTGCCAGTAGTATAGGCCTAGCGGGAAGCTCCTACAATGAGCAGTTCTTC. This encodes CASSIGLAGSSYNEQFF.

The CDR3: CASSTPLMSSYNEQFF. DNA for the CDR3: TGTGCCAGCAGTACCCCCCTTATGAGCTCCTACAATGAGCAGTTCTTC. The J gene is TRBJ2-1, the V gene TRBV27, with D unclear. Trimming pared 5 bases from V and 0 bases from J, leaving 14 bases between. Germline CDR1 and CDR2: MNHEY and SMNVEV (reference sequence). This CDR3 comprises 16 residues.

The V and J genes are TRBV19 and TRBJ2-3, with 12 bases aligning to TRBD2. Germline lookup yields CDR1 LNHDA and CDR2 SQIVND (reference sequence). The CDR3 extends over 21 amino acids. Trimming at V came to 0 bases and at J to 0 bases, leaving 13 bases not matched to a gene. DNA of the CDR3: TGTGCCAGTAGTATAGAGGCGGCTAGCGGGAGGGCCAAAACTAGCACAGATACGCAGTATTTT. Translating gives CASSIEAASGRAKTSTDTQYF.

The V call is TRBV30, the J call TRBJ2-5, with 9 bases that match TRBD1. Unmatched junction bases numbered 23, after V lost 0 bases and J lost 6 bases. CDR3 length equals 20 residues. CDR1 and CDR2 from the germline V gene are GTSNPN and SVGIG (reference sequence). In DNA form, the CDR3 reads TGTGCCTGGAGTGTATCCCAACCGGGCGTCTTGACAGGGGGAGGGCAGACCCAGTACTTC. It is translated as CAWSVSQPGVLTGGGQTQYF.

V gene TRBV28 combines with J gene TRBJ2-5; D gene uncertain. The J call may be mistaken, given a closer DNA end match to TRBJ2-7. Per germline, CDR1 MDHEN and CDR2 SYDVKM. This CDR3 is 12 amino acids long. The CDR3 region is CASSSRSHEQYF. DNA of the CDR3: TGTGCCAGCAGCTCCCGATCCCACGAGCAGTACTTC.

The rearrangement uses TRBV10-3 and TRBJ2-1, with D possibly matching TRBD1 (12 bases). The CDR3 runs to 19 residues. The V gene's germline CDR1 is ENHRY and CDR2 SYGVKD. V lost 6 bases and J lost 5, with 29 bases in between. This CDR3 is CAIRGTGGSGTSGHNEQFF. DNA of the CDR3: TGTGCCATCAGGGGGACAGGGGGCTCCGGGACTAGCGGACACAATGAGCAGTTCTTC.

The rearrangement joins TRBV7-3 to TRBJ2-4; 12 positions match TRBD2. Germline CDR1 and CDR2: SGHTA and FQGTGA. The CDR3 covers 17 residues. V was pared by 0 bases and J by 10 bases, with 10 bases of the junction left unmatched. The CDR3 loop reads CASSLTGTSGPLGIQYF. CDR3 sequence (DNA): TGTGCCAGCAGCTTAACGGGGACTAGCGGGCCCCTGGGGATTCAGTACTTC.

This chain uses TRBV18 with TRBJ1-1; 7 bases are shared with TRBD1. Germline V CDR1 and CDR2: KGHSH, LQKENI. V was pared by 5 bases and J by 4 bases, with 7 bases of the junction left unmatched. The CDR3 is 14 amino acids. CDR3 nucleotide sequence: TGTGCCAGCTCATTGCCCGGGACAGCCACTGAAGCTTTCTTT. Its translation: CASSLPGTATEAFF.

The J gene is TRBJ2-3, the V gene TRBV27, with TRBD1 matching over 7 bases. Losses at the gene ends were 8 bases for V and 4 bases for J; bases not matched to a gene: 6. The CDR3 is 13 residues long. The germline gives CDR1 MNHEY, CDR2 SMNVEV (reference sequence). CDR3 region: CASGRGGSDTQYF. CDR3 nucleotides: TGTGCCAGCGGGAGAGGGGGCTCAGATACGCAGTATTTT.

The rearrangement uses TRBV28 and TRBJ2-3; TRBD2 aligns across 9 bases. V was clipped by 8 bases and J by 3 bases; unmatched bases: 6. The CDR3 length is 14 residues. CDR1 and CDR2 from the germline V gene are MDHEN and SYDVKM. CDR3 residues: CASVLAGETDTQYF. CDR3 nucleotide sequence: TGTGCCAGCGTATTAGCGGGAGAAACAGATACGCAGTATTTT.

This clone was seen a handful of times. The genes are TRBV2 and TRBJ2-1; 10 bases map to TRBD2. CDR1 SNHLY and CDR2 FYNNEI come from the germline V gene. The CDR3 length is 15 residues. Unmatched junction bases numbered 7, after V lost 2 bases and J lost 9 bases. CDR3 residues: CASSELGAGGIEQFF. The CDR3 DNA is TGTGCCAGCAGTGAATTAGGAGCGGGAGGGATTGAGCAGTTCTTC.

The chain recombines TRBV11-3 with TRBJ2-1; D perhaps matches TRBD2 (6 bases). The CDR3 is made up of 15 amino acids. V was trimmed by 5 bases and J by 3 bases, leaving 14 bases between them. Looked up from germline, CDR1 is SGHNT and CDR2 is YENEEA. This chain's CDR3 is CASSPLRGNYNEQFF. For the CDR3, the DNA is TGTGCCAGCAGCCCTCTGCGGGGCAACTACAATGAGCAGTTCTTC.

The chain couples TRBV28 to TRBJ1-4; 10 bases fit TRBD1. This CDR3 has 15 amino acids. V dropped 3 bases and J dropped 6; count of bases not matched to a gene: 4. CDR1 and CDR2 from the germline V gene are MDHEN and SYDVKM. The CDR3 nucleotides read TGTGCCAGCAGTTTTGGGACAGGGGCGGATGAAAAACTGTTTTTT. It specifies CASSFGTGADEKLFF.

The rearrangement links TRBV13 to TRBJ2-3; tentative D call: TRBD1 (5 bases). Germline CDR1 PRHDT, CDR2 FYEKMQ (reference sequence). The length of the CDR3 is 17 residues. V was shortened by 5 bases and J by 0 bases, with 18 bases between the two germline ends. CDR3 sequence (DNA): TGTGCCAGCAGCGCCGCGGTAGGGCCAGGGAGCACAGATACGCAGTATTTT. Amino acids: CASSAAVGPGSTDTQYF. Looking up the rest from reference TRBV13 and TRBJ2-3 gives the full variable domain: AAGVIQSPRHLIKEKRETATLKCYPIPRHDTVYWYQQGPGQDPQFLISFYEKMQSDKGSIPDRFSAQQFSDYHSELNMSSLELGDSALYFCASSAAVGPGSTDTQYFGPGTRLTVL.

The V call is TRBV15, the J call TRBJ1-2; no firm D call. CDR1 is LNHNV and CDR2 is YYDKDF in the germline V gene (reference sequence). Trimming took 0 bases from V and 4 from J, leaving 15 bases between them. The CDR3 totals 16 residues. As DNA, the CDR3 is TGTGCCACCAGCAGAGATACCGAGGGTTGGATCTATGGCTACACCTTC. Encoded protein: CATSRDTEGWIYGYTF.

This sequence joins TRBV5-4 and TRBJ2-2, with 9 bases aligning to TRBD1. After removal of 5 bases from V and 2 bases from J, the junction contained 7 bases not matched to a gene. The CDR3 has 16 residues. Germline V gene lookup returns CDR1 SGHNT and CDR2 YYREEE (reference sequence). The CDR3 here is CASSSPGQGNTGELFF. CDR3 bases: TGTGCCAGCAGTTCTCCGGGACAGGGCAACACCGGGGAGCTGTTTTTT.

As DNA, the CDR3 is TGTGCCAGCACCTATGGGACAGGGGGCACTGAAGCTTTCTTT. It yields the protein CASTYGTGGTEAFF. The chain joins TRBV28 to TRBJ1-1, with 11 bases matching TRBD1. Germline assignment: CDR1 MDHEN and CDR2 SYDVKM. The CDR3 is made up of 14 amino acids. With 7 bases clipped from V and 4 bases from J, the junction kept 5 bases outside the gene matches.

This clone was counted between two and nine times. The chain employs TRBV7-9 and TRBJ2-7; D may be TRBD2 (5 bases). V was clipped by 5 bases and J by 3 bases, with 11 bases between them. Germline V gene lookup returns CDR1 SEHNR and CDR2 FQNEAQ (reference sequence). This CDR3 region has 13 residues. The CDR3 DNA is TGTGCCAGCAGCCCCCGACGGGGCTACGAGCAGTACTTC. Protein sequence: CASSPRRGYEQYF.

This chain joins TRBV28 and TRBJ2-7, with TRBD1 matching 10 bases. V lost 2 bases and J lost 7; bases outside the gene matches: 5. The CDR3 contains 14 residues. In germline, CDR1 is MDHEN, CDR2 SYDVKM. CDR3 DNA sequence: TGTGCCAGCAGTTTAGGGACAGGGGCTCGGGAGCAGTACTTC. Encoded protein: CASSLGTGAREQYF. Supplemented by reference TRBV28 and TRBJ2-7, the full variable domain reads DVKVTQSSRYLVKRTGEKVFLECVQDMDHENMFWYRQDPGLGLRLIYFSYDVKMKEKGDIPEGYSVSREKKERFSLILESASTNQTSMYLCASSLGTGAREQYFGPGTRLTVT.

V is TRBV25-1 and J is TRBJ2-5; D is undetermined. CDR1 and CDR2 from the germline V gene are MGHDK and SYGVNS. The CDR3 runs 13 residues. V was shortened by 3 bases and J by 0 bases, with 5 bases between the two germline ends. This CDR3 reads CASSEANQETQYF. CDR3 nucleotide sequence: TGTGCCAGCAGTGAGGCAAACCAAGAGACCCAGTACTTC.

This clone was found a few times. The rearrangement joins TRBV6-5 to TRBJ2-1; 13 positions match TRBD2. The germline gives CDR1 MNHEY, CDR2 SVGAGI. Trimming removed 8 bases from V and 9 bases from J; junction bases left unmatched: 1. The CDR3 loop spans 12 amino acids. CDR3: CASRTSGSEQFF. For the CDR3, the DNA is TGTGCCAGCCGGACTAGCGGGAGTGAGCAGTTCTTC.

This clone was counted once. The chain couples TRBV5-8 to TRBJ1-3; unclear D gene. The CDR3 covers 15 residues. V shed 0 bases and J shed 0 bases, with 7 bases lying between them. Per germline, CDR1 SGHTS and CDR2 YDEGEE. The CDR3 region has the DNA TGTGCCAGCAGCTTGGCCCTGTTCTCTGGAAACACCATATATTTT. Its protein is CASSLALFSGNTIYF.

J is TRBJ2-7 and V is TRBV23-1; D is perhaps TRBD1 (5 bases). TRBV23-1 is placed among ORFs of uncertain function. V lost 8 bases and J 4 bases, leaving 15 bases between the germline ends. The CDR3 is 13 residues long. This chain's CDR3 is CASLRTHPYEQYF. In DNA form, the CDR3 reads TGCGCCAGCCTAAGGACACACCCTTACGAGCAGTACTTC.

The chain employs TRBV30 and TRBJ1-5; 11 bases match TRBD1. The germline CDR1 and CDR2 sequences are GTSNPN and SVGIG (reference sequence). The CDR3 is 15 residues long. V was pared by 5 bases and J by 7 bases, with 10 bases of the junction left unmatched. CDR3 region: CAWADGQGAWQPQHF. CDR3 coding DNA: TGTGCCTGGGCGGACGGACAGGGGGCTTGGCAGCCCCAGCATTTT.